The T cell receptor (beta chain) described here comes from a study of T cell changes during pregnancy in multiple sclerosis. Using immunoSEQ multiplex PCR, the repertoire was profiled, and TCRdb retains in-frame clones only, with some absent. The data show around 62,000 clones, with 80% to 95% seen just once and about 2% held by the top ten. This clone showed up just once. The germline gives CDR1 SQVTM, CDR2 ANQGSEA. V lost 7 bases and J lost 2; bases outside the gene matches: 6. The CDR3 has 14 residues. The chain combines TRBV29-1 with TRBJ1-1; the match to TRBD1 covers 11 bases. Here the sequenced sample was peripheral blood, taken in the second trimester of pregnancy. The receptor's source is a female donor in good health, enrolled as a control in a pregnancy study. The CDR3 protein is CSARGTGGNTEAFF. The CDR3, as DNA: TGCAGCGCACGAGGGACAGGGGGTAACACTGAAGCTTTCTTT.